This TCR beta chain was captured in a study of blood T cell repertoires in COVID-19. The table came from immunoSEQ multiplex PCR; TCRdb's copy has only in-frame clones and leaves some out. The table records 130,000 to 150,000 clones, roughly 90% of them present only once. This CDR3 is built from 14 residues. Trimming took 0 bases from V and 5 from J, leaving 11 bases between them. Germline-derived CDR1 and CDR2 are SGDLS and YYNGEE. This clone was seen once. The receptor's source is a human donor in a cohort sampled during active COVID-19. The V and J genes are TRBV9 and TRBJ1-2, with D tentatively TRBD1 (6 bases). What was sequenced was peripheral blood. In nucleotides, the CDR3 is TGTGCCAGCAGCGTAGGTGGGACAAGGTATGGCTACACCTTC. This sequence encodes CASSVGGTRYGYTF.